This TCR beta chain was recorded in a study of T cell responses to AZD1222 COVID-19 vaccine. Germline V gene data show CDR1 as MNHEY and CDR2 as SMNVEV (reference sequence). The CDR3 sequence is 16 residues long. V was shortened by 0 bases and J by 5 bases, with 17 bases between the two germline ends. Study-wide results and limits: Females outnumbered males among donors, who were mostly white British; clonal diversity was possibly underestimated.

Concerning this clone itself: Its antigen is not known.

Sequencing was performed with immunoSEQ multiplex PCR; in TCRdb, only in-frame clones are kept and a portion is missing. The sample has 95,000 to 110,000 clones, 89% seen once. The V and J genes are TRBV27 and TRBJ2-7, with D possibly being TRBD1 (6 bases). The receptor was isolated from an adult in good health. The material sequenced was peripheral blood, taken on day 0 of AZD1222 vaccination. The CDR3 nucleotides are TGTGCCAGCAGTTTATCGTCGACAGGTGGTCTCGACGAGCAGTACTTC. Encoded protein: CASSLSSTGGLDEQYF.